This T cell receptor beta chain appears in the sequencing data of a study of blood T cell repertoires in COVID-19. Here immunoSEQ multiplex PCR was the method, and the copy in TCRdb shows in-frame clones only, minus some. The sample lists over 250,000 clones, 89% occurring once. Germline V gives CDR1 SQVTM, CDR2 ANQGSEA. V gave up 7 bases and J gave up 0 bases, with 9 bases separating them. This CDR3 spans 12 amino acids. This sequence joins TRBV29-1 and TRBJ1-1, with a weak D call TRBD1 (5 bases). Sequenced sample: peripheral blood. This receptor was taken from an older woman with acute or convalescent COVID-19. In DNA, the CDR3 is TGCAGCGGCCAGACAGTGAACACTGAAGCTTTCTTT. This encodes CSGQTVNTEAFF.